The following is a T cell receptor beta chain sequence with its context. From its re-call of the 5' RACE reads, TCRdb lists each CDR3 protein once, without DNA. The repertoire table contains about 190,000 distinct CDR3 sequences. The record originates from a study of T cells expressing NK-cell markers. Study summary: Most of the eight sequenced donors were HCMV-seropositive; one was seronegative.

Looked up from germline, CDR1 is SQVTM and CDR2 is ANQGSEA. This CDR3 is 13 amino acids long. This sequence joins TRBV29-1 and TRBJ1-6; with no DNA, the TCRdb D assignment of TRBD1 cannot be verified. This clonotype originated in a man between 18 and 69 years old in good health. The sequencing sample was made of blood T cells: a sorted CD56 or NKG2C T cell subset, CD4+ or CD8+ T cells, or bulk PBMC T cells (not recorded which). The CDR3 loop is CSVSRGANSPLHF.